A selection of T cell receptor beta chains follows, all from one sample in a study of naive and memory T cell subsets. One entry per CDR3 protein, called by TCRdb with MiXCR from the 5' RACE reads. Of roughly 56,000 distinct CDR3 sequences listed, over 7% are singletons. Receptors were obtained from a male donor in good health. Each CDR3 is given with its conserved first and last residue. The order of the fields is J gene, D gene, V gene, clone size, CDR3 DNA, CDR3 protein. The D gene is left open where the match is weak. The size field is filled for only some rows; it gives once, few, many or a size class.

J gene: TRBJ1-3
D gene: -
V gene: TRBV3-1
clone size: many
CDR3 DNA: TGTGCCAGCAGCCAAGAGGGCAGGAGGGGCTCTGGAAACACCATATATTTT
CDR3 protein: CASSQEGRRGSGNTIYF

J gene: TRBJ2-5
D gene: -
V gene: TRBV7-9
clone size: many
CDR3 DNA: TGTGCCAGCAGCTTTGAGGGGGAGACCCAGTACTTC
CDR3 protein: CASSFEGETQYF

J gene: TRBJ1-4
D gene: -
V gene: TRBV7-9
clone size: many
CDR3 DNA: TGTGCCAGCATCGGGGCGGACCGGGAAAAACTGTTTTTT
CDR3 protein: CASIGADREKLFF

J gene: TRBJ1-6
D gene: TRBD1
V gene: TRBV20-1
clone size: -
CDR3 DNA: TGCAGTGCTGAGAGGACAGGGGCCGATAATTCACCCCTCCACTTT
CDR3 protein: CSAERTGADNSPLHF

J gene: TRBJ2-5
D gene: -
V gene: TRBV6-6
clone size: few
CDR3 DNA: TGTGCCAGCAGTTCCTTGGACGAATTCCAAGAGACCCAGTACTTC
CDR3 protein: CASSSLDEFQETQYF

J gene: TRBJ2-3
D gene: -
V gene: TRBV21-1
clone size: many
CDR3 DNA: TGTGCCAGCAGCAACCCTAGAAATACGCAGTATTTT
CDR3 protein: CASSNPRNTQYF

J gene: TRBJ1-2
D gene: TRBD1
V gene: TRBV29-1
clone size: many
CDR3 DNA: TGCATCACCTCGGACAGGGGGAACTATGGCTACACCTTC
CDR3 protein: CITSDRGNYGYTF

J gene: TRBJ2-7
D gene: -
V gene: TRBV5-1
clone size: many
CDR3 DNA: TGCGCCAGCAGCTTGGGCACGTTTTCCTACGAGCAGTACTTC
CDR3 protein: CASSLGTFSYEQYF

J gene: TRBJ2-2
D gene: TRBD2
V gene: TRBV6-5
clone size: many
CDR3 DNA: TGTGCCAGCAGTCTACTTACTAGCGGCCACGGGGAGCTGTTTTTT
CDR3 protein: CASSLLTSGHGELFF

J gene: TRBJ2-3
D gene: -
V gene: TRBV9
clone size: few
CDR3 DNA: TGTGCCAGCAGCGTAGTGGGGGGAACGGGGGATACGCAGTATTTT
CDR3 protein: CASSVVGGTGDTQYF

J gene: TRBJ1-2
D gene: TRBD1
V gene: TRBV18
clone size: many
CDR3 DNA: TGTGCCAGCTCGTCAGATGGACAGGGGGCACTTGGCTACACCTTC
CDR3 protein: CASSSDGQGALGYTF

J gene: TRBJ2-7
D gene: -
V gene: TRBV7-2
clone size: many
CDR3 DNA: TGTGCCAGCAGCTCCGGGGACCGTCTTCACGAGCAGTACTTC
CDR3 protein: CASSSGDRLHEQYF

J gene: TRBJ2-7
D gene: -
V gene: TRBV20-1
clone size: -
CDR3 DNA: TGCAGTGGCAACAGGCCCTACGAGCAGTACTTC
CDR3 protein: CSGNRPYEQYF

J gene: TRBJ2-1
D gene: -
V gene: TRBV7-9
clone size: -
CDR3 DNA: TGTGCCAGCAGCCACTCCAGGGTCTATGAGCAGTTCTTC
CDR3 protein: CASSHSRVYEQFF

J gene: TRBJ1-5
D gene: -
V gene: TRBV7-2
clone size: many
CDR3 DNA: TGTGCCAGCAGCTCGCCGGGGGAAAATCAGCCCCAGCATTTT
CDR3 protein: CASSSPGENQPQHF

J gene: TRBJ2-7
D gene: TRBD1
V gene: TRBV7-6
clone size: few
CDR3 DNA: TGTGCCAGCAGCTTTACAGGGGTCTACGAGCAGTACTTC
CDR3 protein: CASSFTGVYEQYF

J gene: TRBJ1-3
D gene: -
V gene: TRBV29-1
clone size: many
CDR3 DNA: TGCAGCGCCCTGACAGTGCGCTCTGGAAACACCATATATTTT
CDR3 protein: CSALTVRSGNTIYF

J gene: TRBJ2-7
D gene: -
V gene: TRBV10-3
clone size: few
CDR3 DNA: TGTGCCATCAGTGAGCCCACTAGCAGCGAGCAGTACTTC
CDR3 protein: CAISEPTSSEQYF

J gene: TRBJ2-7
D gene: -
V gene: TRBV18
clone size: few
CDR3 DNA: TGTGCCAGCTCGGCCCGGATGGGGGGTTCCTACGAGCAGTACTTC
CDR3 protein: CASSARMGGSYEQYF

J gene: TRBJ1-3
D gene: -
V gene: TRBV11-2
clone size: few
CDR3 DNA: TGTGCCAGCAGCTTCCTGGGGGGCGGCGGACATTTT
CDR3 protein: CASSFLGGGGHF

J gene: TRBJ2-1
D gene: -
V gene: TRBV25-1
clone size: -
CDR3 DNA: TGTGCCAGCAGTGAATTGGGACCGCTAGTGGGGTCGGGTGGGAATGAGCAGTTCTTC
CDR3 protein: CASSELGPLVGSGGNEQFF

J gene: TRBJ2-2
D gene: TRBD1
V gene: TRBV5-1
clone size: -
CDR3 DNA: TGCGCCAGCAGCTTGGCCGGGACAGGGCCTCCATCGAACACCGGGGAGCTGTTTTTT
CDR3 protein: CASSLAGTGPPSNTGELFF

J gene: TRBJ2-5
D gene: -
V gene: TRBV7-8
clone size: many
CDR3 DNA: TGTGCCAGCAGCTTACGGGCAGGGATGCAAGAGACCCAGTACTTC
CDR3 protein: CASSLRAGMQETQYF

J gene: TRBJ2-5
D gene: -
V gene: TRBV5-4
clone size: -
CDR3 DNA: TGTGCCAGCAGCCCAGGGACACAGATTCAAGAGACCCAGTACTTC
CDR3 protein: CASSPGTQIQETQYF

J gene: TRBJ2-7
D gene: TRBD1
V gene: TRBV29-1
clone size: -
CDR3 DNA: TGCAGCGTTGCAGGGACAGGGACCTACGAGCAGTACTTC
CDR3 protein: CSVAGTGTYEQYF

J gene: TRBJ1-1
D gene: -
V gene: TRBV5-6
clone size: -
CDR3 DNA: TGTGCCAGCAGCTTGTGGGGTAGGAACACTGAAGCTTTCTTT
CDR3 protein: CASSLWGRNTEAFF

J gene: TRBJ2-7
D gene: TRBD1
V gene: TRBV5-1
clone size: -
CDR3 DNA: TGCGCCAGCAGCTCGTCCCGGGACAGGGGTTGGGACACCTACGAGCAGTACTTC
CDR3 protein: CASSSSRDRGWDTYEQYF

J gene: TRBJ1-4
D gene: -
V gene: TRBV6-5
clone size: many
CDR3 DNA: TGTGCCAGCAGTGCGAACGACGCAACTAATGAAAAACTGTTTTTT
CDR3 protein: CASSANDATNEKLFF

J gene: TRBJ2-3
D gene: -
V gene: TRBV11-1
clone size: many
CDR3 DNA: TGTGCCAGCAGCTCTAGCACAGATACGCAGTATTTT
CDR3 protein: CASSSSTDTQYF

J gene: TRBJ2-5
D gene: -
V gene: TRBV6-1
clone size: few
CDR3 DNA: TGTGCCAGCAGTGAAAGGGGGGCCCAGACTGTCGAGACCCAGTACTTC
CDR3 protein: CASSERGAQTVETQYF

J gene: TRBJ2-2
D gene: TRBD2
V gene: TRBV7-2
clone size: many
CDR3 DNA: TGTGCCAGCAGCTCGGGGGGGACACCCGGGGAGCTGTTTTTT
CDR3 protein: CASSSGGTPGELFF

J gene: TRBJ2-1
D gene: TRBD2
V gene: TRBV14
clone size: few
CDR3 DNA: TGTGCCAGCAGCCAAGAATTCGGGAGGCCCTACAATGAGCAGTTCTTC
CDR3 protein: CASSQEFGRPYNEQFF

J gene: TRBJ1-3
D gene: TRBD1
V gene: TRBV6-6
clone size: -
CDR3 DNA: TGTGCCAGCAGTTACCGGGTAGGAGGGGGCCGAAACACCATATATTTT
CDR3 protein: CASSYRVGGGRNTIYF

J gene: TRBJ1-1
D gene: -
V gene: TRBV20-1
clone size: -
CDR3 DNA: TGCAGTGCTAGAGTCCCGGGGGGCCCTGAAGCTTTCTTT
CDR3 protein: CSARVPGGPEAFF

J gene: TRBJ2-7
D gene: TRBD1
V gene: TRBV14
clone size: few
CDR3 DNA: TGTGCCAGCAGCCGCAAGACCGGACAGGGGACGCTGGAGCAGTACTTC
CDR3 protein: CASSRKTGQGTLEQYF

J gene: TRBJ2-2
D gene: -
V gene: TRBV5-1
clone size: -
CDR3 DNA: TGCGCCAGCAGCATTACGGGCCCTAACACCGGGGAGCTGTTTTTT
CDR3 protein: CASSITGPNTGELFF

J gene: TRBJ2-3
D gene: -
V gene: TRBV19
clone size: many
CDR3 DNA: TGTGCCAGTAGTAGCGGGTCTAGCACAGATACGCAGTATTTT
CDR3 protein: CASSSGSSTDTQYF

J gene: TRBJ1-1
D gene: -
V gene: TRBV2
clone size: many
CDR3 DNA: TGTGCCAGCAGTGGGGAGGTTGTTGAAGCTTTCTTT
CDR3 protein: CASSGEVVEAFF

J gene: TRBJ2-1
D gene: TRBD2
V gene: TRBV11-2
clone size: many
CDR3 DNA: TGTGCCAGCAGCTACCCAAGCGGGGGGGTTCGAAATGAGCAGTTCTTC
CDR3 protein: CASSYPSGGVRNEQFF

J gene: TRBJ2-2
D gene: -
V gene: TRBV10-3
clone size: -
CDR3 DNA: TGTGCCATCAGTGAGTCGGCAGGGGCGAACACCGGGGAGCTGTTTTTT
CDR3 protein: CAISESAGANTGELFF

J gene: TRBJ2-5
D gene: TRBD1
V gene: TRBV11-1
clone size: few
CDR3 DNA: TGTGCCAGCAGCCAACGACAGGGAAGGCAAGAGACCCAGTACTTC
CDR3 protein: CASSQRQGRQETQYF

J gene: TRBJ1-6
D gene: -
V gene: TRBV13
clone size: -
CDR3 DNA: TGTGCCAGCAGCAAAAGGGCGCGGGGGACCGGATCCTATAATTCACCCCTCCACTTT
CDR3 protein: CASSKRARGTGSYNSPLHF

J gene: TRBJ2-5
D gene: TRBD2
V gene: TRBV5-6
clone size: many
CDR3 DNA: TGTGCCAGCAGCTTGGGCAGACTAGCGGGGGCGGACAAAAAGACCCAGTACTTC
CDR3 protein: CASSLGRLAGADKKTQYF

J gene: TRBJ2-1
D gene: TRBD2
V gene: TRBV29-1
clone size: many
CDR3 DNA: TGCAGCGTCGGAGGACTAGCGGGAGAACGAGAGCAGTTCTTC
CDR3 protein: CSVGGLAGEREQFF

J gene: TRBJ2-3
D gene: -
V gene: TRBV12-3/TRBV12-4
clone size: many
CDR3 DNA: TGTGCCAGCAGCCGACTAGGGCGGCAGTATTTT
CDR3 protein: CASSRLGRQYF

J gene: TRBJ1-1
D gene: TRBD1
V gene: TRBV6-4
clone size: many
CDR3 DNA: TGTGCCAGCAGTGCTTACAGGGGTACTGAAGCTTTCTTT
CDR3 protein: CASSAYRGTEAFF

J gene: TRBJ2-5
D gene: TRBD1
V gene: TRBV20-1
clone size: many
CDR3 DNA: TGCAGGACCTGCGACAGGGCAGAGACCCAGTACTTC
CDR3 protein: CRTCDRAETQYF

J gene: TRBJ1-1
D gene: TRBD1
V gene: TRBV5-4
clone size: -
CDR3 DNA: TGTGCCAGCAGCACAACAGGGGCCGGATATGAAGCTTTCTTT
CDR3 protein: CASSTTGAGYEAFF

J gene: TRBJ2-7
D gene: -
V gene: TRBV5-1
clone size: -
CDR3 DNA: TGCGCCAGCAGCTTCATAAGGGGCGACGAGCAGTACTTC
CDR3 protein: CASSFIRGDEQYF

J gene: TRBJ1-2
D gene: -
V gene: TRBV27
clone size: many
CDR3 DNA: TGTGCCAGCAGTTTATCTGGCAGCGCGCGATTCTATGGCTACACCTTC
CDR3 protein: CASSLSGSARFYGYTF

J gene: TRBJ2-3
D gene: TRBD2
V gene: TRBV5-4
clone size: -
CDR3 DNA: TGTGCCAGCAGCTCGAGGACTAGCGGGAGTGCGGACACAGATACGCAGTATTTT
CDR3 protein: CASSSRTSGSADTDTQYF

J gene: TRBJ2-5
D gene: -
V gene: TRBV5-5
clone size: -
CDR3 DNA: TGTGCCAGCAGCTTGGACAGCCCAACTTGGGAGACCCAGTACTTC
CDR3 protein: CASSLDSPTWETQYF

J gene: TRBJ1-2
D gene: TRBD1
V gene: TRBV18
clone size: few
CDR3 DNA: TGTGCCAGCTCACTACCACATGGACAGGGGGCGAGTGGTTATGGCTACACCTTC
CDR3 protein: CASSLPHGQGASGYGYTF

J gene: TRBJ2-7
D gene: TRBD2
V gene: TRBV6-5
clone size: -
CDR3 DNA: TGTGCCAGCAGTTACGGTAGCGGGAGACTCGAGCAGTACTTC
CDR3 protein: CASSYGSGRLEQYF

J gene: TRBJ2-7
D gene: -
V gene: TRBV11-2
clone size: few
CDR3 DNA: TGTGCCAGCAGCTATAGCCAAGGTGTCTCCTACGAGCAGTACTTC
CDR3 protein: CASSYSQGVSYEQYF

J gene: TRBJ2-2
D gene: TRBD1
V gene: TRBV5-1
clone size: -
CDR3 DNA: TGCGCCAGCAGCCCCATCCGCGGGACAGGGAGGCCCGGGGAGCTGTTTTTT
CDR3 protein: CASSPIRGTGRPGELFF

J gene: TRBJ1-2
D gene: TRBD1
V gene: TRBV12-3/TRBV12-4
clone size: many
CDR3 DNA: TGTGCCAGCAGCCTTGGACAGGACTATGGCTACACCTTC
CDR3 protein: CASSLGQDYGYTF

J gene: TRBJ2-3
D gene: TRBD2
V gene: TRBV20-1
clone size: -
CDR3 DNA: TGCAGTGCGGGAGGACTAGGGTTGGCAGATACGCAGTATTTT
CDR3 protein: CSAGGLGLADTQYF

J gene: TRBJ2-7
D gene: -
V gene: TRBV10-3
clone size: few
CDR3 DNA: TGTGCCATCAGTGATCCGTATCGTGGGGTTGACGAGCAGTACTTC
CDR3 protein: CAISDPYRGVDEQYF